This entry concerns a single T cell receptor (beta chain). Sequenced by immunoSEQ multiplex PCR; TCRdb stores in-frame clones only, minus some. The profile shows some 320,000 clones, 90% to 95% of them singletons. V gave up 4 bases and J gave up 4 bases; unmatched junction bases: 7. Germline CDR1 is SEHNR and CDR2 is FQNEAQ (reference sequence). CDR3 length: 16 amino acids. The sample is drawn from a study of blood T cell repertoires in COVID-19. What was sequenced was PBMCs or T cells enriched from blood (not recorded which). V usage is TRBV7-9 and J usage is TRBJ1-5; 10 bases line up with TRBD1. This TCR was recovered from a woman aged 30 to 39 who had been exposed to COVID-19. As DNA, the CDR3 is TGTGCCAGCAGCTATTCTGGACAGGGGGTTAATCAGCCCCAGCATTTT. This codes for CASSYSGQGVNQPQHF. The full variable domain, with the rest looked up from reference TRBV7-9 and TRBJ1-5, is DTGVSQNPRHKITKRGQNVTFRCDPISEHNRLYWYRQTLGQGPEFLTYFQNEAQLEKSRLLSDRFSAERPKGSFSTLEIQRTEQGDSAMYLCASSYSGQGVNQPQHFGDGTRLSIL.